Reported below is one T cell receptor beta chain. Its antigen is unknown. The V gene's germline CDR1 is MDHEN and CDR2 SYDVKM. This CDR3 is 16 amino acids long. The V segment lost 8 bases and the J segment 4 bases; nucleotides outside the gene matches: 9. The protocol was immunoSEQ multiplex PCR, while the TCRdb copy is restricted to in-frame clones and leaves out a portion. The sample gives some 40,000 clones, approximately 92% of which show up once; around 3.4% is in the top ten. The donors were members of the validation cohort, which comprised 120 subjects and was separate from the first cohort of some 680 subjects. This specimen belongs to a study of cytomegalovirus exposure and HLA in healthy donors. Study background: The approximately 120 validation repertoires used the same platform as the roughly 670 first-cohort repertoires, a later analysis reported. Study-wide results and limits: Within the approximately 130 validation repertoires, first-cohort TCR clusters tended to co-occur, according to a later analysis. According to the study, approximately 150 TCR beta chains were cytomegalovirus-associated.

The chain has TRBV28 and TRBJ2-1; TRBD2 matches at 12 bases. The specimen was PBMCs. The origin of this receptor is a man aged 18 to 30 in good health and CMV-seronegative. This CDR3 reads CASGGTSGPRYNEQFF. The CDR3 bases are TGTGCCAGCGGGGGGACTAGCGGGCCTCGTTACAATGAGCAGTTCTTC.